Listed below are T cell receptor beta chains from one sample, sequenced in a study of vaccination effects on CD4 cells after COVID-19. Some clones are missing from TCRdb's copy, which holds only in-frame ones; the method was immunoSEQ multiplex PCR. This table holds 60,000 to 65,000 clones, over 70% found once. These receptors' antigens are unknown. Sequences were derived from CD4+ T cells from PBMCs cultured with HCoV-OC43 spike peptides, sampled before COVID-19 vaccination. The receptor source for this set is a human donor who received a COVID-19 vaccine. CDR3s include the opening cysteine and the closing phenylalanine or tryptophan. The D gene is left open where the match is weak. For some rows the clone size is stated as once, few or many, or as a class when expanded; others skip it.

clone_size	v_call	d_call	j_call	cdr3_nt	cdr3_aa
NA	TRBV5-5	NA	TRBJ1-2	TGTGCCAGCAGCGATACACGAAAGTATGGCTACACCTTC	CASSDTRKYGYTF
NA	TRBV15	NA	TRBJ2-3	TGTGCCACCAGCAGAGATGGGACTGCGGGCCCCCCTGATACGCAGTATTTT	CATSRDGTAGPPDTQYF
NA	TRBV5-1	NA	TRBJ2-5	TGCGCCAGCAGCTTGGGGGCAGCACAAGAGACCCAGTACTTC	CASSLGAAQETQYF
NA	TRBV2	TRBD1	TRBJ1-6	TGTGCCAGCAGTCCGCGGAGGGGGCGTTTACCCCTCCACTTT	CASSPRRGRLPLHF
NA	TRBV30	NA	TRBJ2-2	TGTGCCTGGAGTCCCGGGCCCGCAGGCACCGGGGAGCTGTTTTTT	CAWSPGPAGTGELFF
few	TRBV6-5	NA	TRBJ1-2	TGTGCCAGCAGTTACACGACAGGTGTCGGCTACACCTTC	CASSYTTGVGYTF
few	TRBV24-1	TRBD1	TRBJ1-5	TGTGCCACCAGTGACGCCGGGACAGGGGATCAGCCCCAGCATTTT	CATSDAGTGDQPQHF
NA	TRBV5-1	TRBD1	TRBJ1-1	TGCGCCAGCAGCGGCGGGACAGGGGAAGGTGACACTGAAGCTTTCTTT	CASSGGTGEGDTEAFF
NA	TRBV18	TRBD2	TRBJ2-3	TGTGCCAGCTCACCAAAGGTAGCGGGCCATACGCAGTATTTT	CASSPKVAGHTQYF
once	TRBV6-5	NA	TRBJ2-5	TGTGCCAGCAGAATCCAGGGGATACAAGAGACCCAGTACTTC	CASRIQGIQETQYF
NA	TRBV4-1	NA	TRBJ1-5	TGCGCCAGCAGTCCCAGTAGCAATCAGCCCCAGCATTTT	CASSPSSNQPQHF
NA	TRBV15	NA	TRBJ1-2	TGTGCCACCAGCAGAGGGTTAGAAAATCCTAACTATGGCTACACCTTC	CATSRGLENPNYGYTF
NA	TRBV14	NA	TRBJ2-5	TGTGCCAGCAGCGGAGTAAAGGGCCCACCTCTAGAGACCCAGTACTTC	CASSGVKGPPLETQYF
once	TRBV18	NA	TRBJ2-5	TGTGCCAGCTCACCGTCAAGGGAACAAGAGACCCAGTACTTC	CASSPSREQETQYF
few	TRBV18	NA	TRBJ1-5	TGTGCCAGCTTTCAGGACGTGAATCAGCCCCAGCATTTT	CASFQDVNQPQHF
NA	TRBV11-2	NA	TRBJ2-1	TGTGCCAGCAGCTGGAGTGGGTCCAGGGGTCTCTACAATGAGCAGTTCTTC	CASSWSGSRGLYNEQFF